This TCR beta chain was sequenced during a study of response to subunit inactivated influenza vaccine. Findings of the study overall: It was suggested by the authors that few new T cells are recruited by each seasonal influenza vaccination.

The germline V gene encodes CDR1 ENHRY and CDR2 SYGVKD. Trimming stripped 4 bases from V and 2 bases from J, with 13 bases between. The length of the CDR3 is 15 residues. As concerns this clonotype: What it binds is not known.

Via MiXCR, TCRdb re-called the RT-PCR reads, giving one row per CDR3 protein. The repertoire holds more than 400,000 distinct CDR3 sequences, with about 10% as singletons. This TCR derives from a man over 45 who received an inactivated influenza vaccine. V usage is TRBV10-3 and J usage is TRBJ2-3; no definite D call. The sequences come from PBMCs from blood, collected about 40 days after vaccination. The CDR3 nucleotides are TGTGCCATCAGTGTTAGGCAGACCCTCACAGATACGCAGTATTTT. The encoded protein is CAISVRQTLTDTQYF.